One sample yielded the 18 T cell receptor beta chains listed below, sequenced in a study of blood T cell repertoires in COVID-19. The data were produced by immunoSEQ multiplex PCR, yet TCRdb's version contains in-frame clones alone and is incomplete. The sample has approximately 480,000 clones; about 88% are singletons. Sequenced input: peripheral blood. All receptors derive from a young man with COVID-19, enrolled during active disease.

In this sample, this clone turned up once. J is TRBJ2-2 and V is TRBV11-2, with D perhaps matching TRBD2 (5 bases). Trimming pared 7 bases from V and 1 base from J, leaving 13 bases between. CDR1 and CDR2 (germline): SGHAT, FQNNGV. There are 15 residues in the CDR3. CDR3 in amino acids: CASTQTAGNTGELFF. CDR3 DNA sequence: TGTGCCAGCACCCAGACTGCGGGGAACACCGGGGAGCTGTTTTTT.

The chain is built from TRBV7-9 and TRBJ1-1; no definite D call. Trimming removed 1 base from V and 1 base from J, with 7 bases in between. The germline V gene has CDR1 SEHNR and CDR2 FQNEAQ (reference sequence). The CDR3 is made up of 14 amino acids. CDR3 sequence: CASSLVAGNTEAFF. The CDR3 coding sequence is TGTGCCAGCAGCTTAGTTGCGGGGAACACTGAAGCTTTCTTT.

The chain carries TRBV6-6 and TRBJ2-7; 11 bases match TRBD1. Trimming cost V 8 bases and J 2 bases; bases outside gene matches: 8. The germline gives CDR1 MNHNY, CDR2 SVGAGI (reference sequence). The CDR3 length is 15 residues. The CDR3 here is CASGQGAHPTYEQYF. CDR3 DNA: TGTGCCAGCGGACAGGGGGCCCATCCTACCTACGAGCAGTACTTC.

V usage is TRBV7-2 and J usage is TRBJ2-3; 8 bases agree with TRBD2. The CDR3 covers 17 residues. Trimming at V came to 4 bases and at J to 2 bases, leaving 11 bases not matched to a gene. The germline CDR1 and CDR2 sequences are SGHTA and FQGNSA. CDR3 bases: TGTGCCAGCAGCTCCCAGTCGGGACTAGGGGACACAGATACGCAGTATTTT. Protein sequence: CASSSQSGLGDTDTQYF.

This chain joins TRBV18 and TRBJ1-2, with D possibly TRBD1 on 6 matching bases. V lost 1 base and J 8 bases, leaving 11 bases between the germline ends. The CDR3 sequence is 13 residues long. The V gene's germline CDR1 is KGHSH and CDR2 LQKENI. CDR3 in DNA: TGTGCCAGCTCACCACAGTCAGGGGAGGGCTACACCTTC. This gives the protein CASSPQSGEGYTF.

The rearrangement joins TRBV28 to TRBJ2-2; D gene ambiguous. The germline V and J ends were trimmed by 4 bases and 4 bases, with 13 bases remaining between them. CDR3 length: 15 amino acids. Germline V gene data show CDR1 as MDHEN and CDR2 as SYDVKM. The DNA for the CDR3 is TGTGCCAGCAGTTCTCCAGGAAACCCCACCGGGGAGCTGTTTTTT. Translated, it gives CASSSPGNPTGELFF.

This chain connects TRBV18 to TRBJ2-7; D is perhaps TRBD1 (6 bases). Per germline, CDR1 KGHSH and CDR2 LQKENI. Between the trimmed V and J ends, which lost 2 bases and 5 bases, there was a span of 13 bases. The CDR3 contains 14 residues. The CDR3 bases are TGTGCCAGCTCACCAGGGATACAGGGCCACGAGCAGTACTTC. It yields the protein CASSPGIQGHEQYF.

In nucleotides, the CDR3 is TGCGCCAGCAGCTCGGACCCGGGAGGAAAACTGTTTTTT. Translation: CASSSDPGGKLFF. The genes are TRBV5-1 and TRBJ1-4; D ambiguous. This CDR3 has 13 residues. V was cut by 3 bases and J by 10 bases, with 13 bases left in between. Looked up from germline, CDR1 is SGHRS and CDR2 is YFSETQ.

This chain uses TRBV6-5 with TRBJ1-2, with D possibly matching TRBD1 (5 bases). The germline V gene has CDR1 MNHEY and CDR2 SVGAGI. The CDR3 spans 13 residues. The V end was cut by 2 bases, the J end by 5 bases, with 9 bases between. The CDR3 loop reads CASSYTTEYGYTF. In nucleotides, the CDR3 is TGTGCCAGCAGTTACACGACAGAATATGGCTACACCTTC.

The V gene is TRBV29-1, the J gene TRBJ1-5; D gene uncertain. Per the germline V gene, CDR1 is SQVTM and CDR2 is ANQGSEA. Trimming took off 8 bases at V and 1 base at J, with 12 bases between the two ends. The CDR3 is made up of 13 amino acids. The CDR3 spells CSSPDGSNQPQHF. CDR3 sequence (DNA): TGCAGCTCCCCTGATGGCAGCAATCAGCCCCAGCATTTT.

Turning to this clone: Additional DNA sequences in this sample encode the identical CDR3. This CDR3 reads CASSQVGSYEQYF. The CDR3 DNA follows: TGTGCCAGCAGCCAAGTGGGCAGCTACGAGCAGTACTTC. The V and J genes are TRBV14 and TRBJ2-7; no firm D call. Trimming removed 1 base from V and 3 bases from J, with 7 bases in between. Per the germline V gene, CDR1 is SGHDN and CDR2 is FVKESK. The CDR3 has 13 amino acids.

With regard to this clone: A read error may account for a junction end that differs from germline. V and J are TRBV7-9 and TRBJ2-3; TRBD2 might be the D (6 bases). The CDR3 is 12 residues long. Germline CDR1 reads SEHNR; CDR2 reads FQNEAQ (reference sequence). Here the CDR3 DNA reads TGTGCCAGCAGCATAGCGGAGCTTACGCAGTATTTT. It translates to CASSIAELTQYF.

This sequence joins TRBV19 and TRBJ2-1, with 8 positions matching TRBD1. CDR1 LNHDA and CDR2 SQIVND come from the germline V gene (reference sequence). This CDR3 comprises 17 residues. V lost 5 bases and J lost 8; bases outside the gene matches: 17. CDR3 nucleotide sequence: TGTGCCAGTAGTCGCGGACAGGGCTTTCCCCTGGACGATGAGCAGTTCTTC. It specifies CASSRGQGFPLDDEQFF.

This chain connects TRBV11-2 to TRBJ2-3; 12 bases are shared with TRBD2. CDR3 length equals 18 residues. V lost 6 bases, J lost 6 bases, and 16 bases stayed unmatched. Germline CDR1 reads SGHAT; CDR2 reads FQNNGV. This CDR3 is CASRRLASSGRARDTQYF. The CDR3 nucleotides read TGTGCCAGCAGACGGCTCGCGTCTAGCGGGAGGGCTCGGGATACGCAGTATTTT.

The V call is TRBV27, the J call TRBJ2-7; D remains unclear. Germline V gene data show CDR1 as MNHEY and CDR2 as SMNVEV (reference sequence). Trimming shortened V by 0 bases and J by 4 bases, and 7 bases separated the two germline ends. The CDR3 is 13 amino acids. The CDR3 bases are TGTGCCAGCAGTTTATCCCAGTATTACGAGCAGTACTTC. Amino acid sequence: CASSLSQYYEQYF.

The chain carries TRBV27 and TRBJ2-4, with D possibly matching TRBD2 (6 bases). Trimming removed 4 bases from V and 3 bases from J, with 13 bases in between. The germline gives CDR1 MNHEY, CDR2 SMNVEV (reference sequence). The CDR3 is 15 amino acids. CDR3 coding DNA: TGTGCCAGCAGTTCGGGGGTGCTTGTCAAAAACATTCAGTACTTC. It translates to CASSSGVLVKNIQYF.

This chain joins TRBV18 and TRBJ1-1; 10 bases are shared with TRBD1. The CDR3 contains 14 residues. Trimming took 5 bases from V and 3 from J; bases not matched to a gene: 3. Germline V gene lookup returns CDR1 KGHSH and CDR2 LQKENI. The CDR3 DNA reads TGTGCCAGCTCAAGACAGGGGGCAGACACTGAAGCTTTCTTT. Translated: CASSRQGADTEAFF.

DNA of the CDR3: TGTGCCAGCTCACCGGGCACCTTAAGCACAGATACGCAGTATTTT. Encoded protein: CASSPGTLSTDTQYF. The chain uses TRBV18 and TRBJ2-3, with D unclear. V lost 3 bases and J lost 0, with 10 bases in between. The CDR3 spans 15 residues. The V gene's germline CDR1 is KGHSH and CDR2 LQKENI. The variable domain in full, completed from reference TRBV18 and TRBJ2-3, reads NAGVMQNPRHLVRRRGQEARLRCSPMKGHSHVYWYRQLPEEGLKFMVYLQKENIIDESGMPKERFSAEFPKEGPSILRIQQVVRGDSAAYFCASSPGTLSTDTQYFGPGTRLTVL.